This entry lists 5 T cell receptor beta chains sequenced from one sample in a study of cytomegalovirus exposure and HLA in healthy donors. PCR involved 60 Vbeta and 13 Jbeta primers. The protocol was immunoSEQ multiplex PCR, while the TCRdb copy is restricted to in-frame clones and leaves out a portion. The sample carries approximately 120,000 clones, around 85% recorded once. Sequencing used PBMCs. These TCRs come from a young woman in good health and CMV-seropositive.

This clone has just a few counts. V and J are TRBV2 and TRBJ2-5; D perhaps matches TRBD1 (6 bases). The CDR3 spans 15 residues. The germline V gene has CDR1 SNHLY and CDR2 FYNNEI. V was shortened by 2 bases and J by 4 bases, with 14 bases between the two germline ends. In DNA form, the CDR3 reads TGTGCCAGCAGTGAATCAGAACACAGGGTAGAGACCCAGTACTTC. This encodes CASSESEHRVETQYF.

In its sample, this clone was seen a few times. V is TRBV5-1 and J is TRBJ2-1, with 13 bases fitting TRBD2. Germline V gene data show CDR1 as SGHRS and CDR2 as YFSETQ. Trimming cost V 4 bases and J 4 bases; bases outside gene matches: 8. This CDR3 is built from 17 residues. CDR3 DNA: TGCGCCAGCAGCGGCTCCTGGACTAGCGGGAGATACAATGAGCAGTTCTTC. It yields the protein CASSGSWTSGRYNEQFF.

This rearrangement joins TRBV27 to TRBJ1-5; 9 nucleotides agree with TRBD1. V was clipped by 7 bases and J by 5 bases; unmatched bases: 6. CDR3 length: 14 residues. The V gene's germline CDR1 is MNHEY and CDR2 SMNVEV (reference sequence). CDR3 in amino acids: CASTLTGGHQPQHF. The CDR3 DNA is TGTGCCAGCACCCTGACAGGGGGTCATCAGCCCCAGCATTTT.

This rearrangement joins TRBV19 to TRBJ2-6; the match to TRBD2 covers 7 bases. The CDR3 has 15 residues. The V segment lost 8 bases and the J segment 2 bases; nucleotides outside the gene matches: 6. Germline CDR1 is LNHDA and CDR2 is SQIVND (reference sequence). CDR3 nucleotides: TGTGCCAGTGCCCTCGCGGGGGCTGGGGCCAACGTCCTGACTTTC. Translating it yields CASALAGAGANVLTF.

V is TRBV11-2 and J is TRBJ2-7; tentative D call: TRBD2 (5 bases). Germline values: CDR1 SGHAT, CDR2 FQNNGV. The CDR3 covers 15 residues. Trimming took off 0 bases at V and 7 bases at J, with 16 bases between the two ends. The CDR3 region is CASSLDRALREEQYF. The CDR3 DNA sequence: TGTGCCAGCAGCTTAGACCGGGCTCTTCGGGAAGAGCAGTACTTC.